What follows is one TCR beta chain and its context. This record comes from a study of shared clonotypes between healthy human individuals. Clones were read by immunoSEQ multiplex PCR, and TCRdb kept only the in-frame ones, dropping some. There are fewer than 500,000 clones in the sample; 60% to 80% occur only once, and around 12% lies in the top ten. Sequenced material: PBMCs. The sequence derives from a woman in her thirties or forties in good health. Some clones in this sample may be carry-over from other donors' samples.

CDR3 DNA: TGTGCCAGCAGCACGGGAGTTTGGAACACTGAAGCTTTCTTT. As protein: CASSTGVWNTEAFF. The chain links TRBV6-1 to TRBJ1-1, with D hard to call. Deletions cut 6 bases from V and 1 base from J, with 12 bases between. Germline values: CDR1 MNHNS, CDR2 SASEGT. CDR3 size: 14 residues.